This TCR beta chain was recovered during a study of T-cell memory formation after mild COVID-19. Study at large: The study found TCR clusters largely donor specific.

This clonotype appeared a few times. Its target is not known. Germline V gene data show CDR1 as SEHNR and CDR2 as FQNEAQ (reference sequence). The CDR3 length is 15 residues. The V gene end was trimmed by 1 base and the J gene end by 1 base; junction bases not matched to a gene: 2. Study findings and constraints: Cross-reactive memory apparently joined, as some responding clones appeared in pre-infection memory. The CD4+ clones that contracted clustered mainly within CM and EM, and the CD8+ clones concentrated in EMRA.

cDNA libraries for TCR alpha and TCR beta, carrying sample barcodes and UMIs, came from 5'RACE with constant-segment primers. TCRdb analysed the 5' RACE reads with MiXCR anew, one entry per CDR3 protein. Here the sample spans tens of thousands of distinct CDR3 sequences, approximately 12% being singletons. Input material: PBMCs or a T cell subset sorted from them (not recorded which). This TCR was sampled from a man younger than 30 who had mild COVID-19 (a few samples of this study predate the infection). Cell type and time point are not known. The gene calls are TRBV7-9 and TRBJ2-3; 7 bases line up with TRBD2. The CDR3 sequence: CASSLVAGGTDTQYF. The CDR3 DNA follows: TGTGCCAGCAGCTTAGTTGCGGGGGGCACAGATACGCAGTATTTT.